This entry lists 13 T cell receptor beta chains sequenced from one sample in a study of blood T cell repertoires in COVID-19. The data were produced by immunoSEQ multiplex PCR, yet TCRdb's version contains in-frame clones alone and is incomplete. Here the sample spans roughly 300,000 clones, about 90% being singletons. The sample taken for sequencing was PBMCs or T cells enriched from blood (not recorded which). Receptor source: a woman aged 25-40 years who had recovered from COVID-19.

The J gene is TRBJ1-2, the V gene TRBV7-9; possibly TRBD1 for D (6 bases). V was pared by 6 bases and J by 4 bases, with 18 bases between. The V gene's germline CDR1 is SEHNR and CDR2 FQNEAQ (reference sequence). The CDR3 extends over 15 amino acids. CDR3 loop: CASRNLDSESYGYTF. The CDR3 bases are TGTGCCAGCAGAAACCTGGACAGCGAATCCTATGGCTACACCTTC.

The chain carries TRBV27 and TRBJ1-2; perhaps TRBD1 as D (5 bases). The CDR3 sequence is 15 residues long. Germline V gene lookup returns CDR1 MNHEY and CDR2 SMNVEV (reference sequence). V lost 6 bases and J lost 0, with 14 bases in between. The CDR3 sequence: CASREEGRTNYGYTF. As DNA, the CDR3 is TGTGCCAGCAGAGAGGAGGGGCGCACTAACTATGGCTACACCTTC.

The J gene is TRBJ2-5, the V gene TRBV4-1, with D perhaps TRBD1 (6 bases). V was pared by 0 bases and J by 0 bases, with 8 bases between. CDR3 length: 15 amino acids. The V gene's germline CDR1 is MGHRA and CDR2 YSYEKL. CDR3 sequence reads: CASSQDDRYQETQYF. The CDR3 nucleotides are TGCGCCAGCAGCCAAGATGACAGGTACCAAGAGACCCAGTACTTC.

The chain has TRBV6-1 and TRBJ1-3; D unresolved. CDR3 size: 15 residues. V lost 2 bases to trimming and J lost 0 bases, with 8 bases between them. Germline values: CDR1 MNHNS, CDR2 SASEGT. CDR3 sequence reads: CASSEQTFSGNTIYF. CDR3 in DNA: TGTGCCAGCAGTGAACAAACTTTCTCTGGAAACACCATATATTTT.

On this clone: Compared with germline, one end of the junction differs, possibly owing to a read error. The rearrangement links TRBV15 to TRBJ1-1; D not certain. Germline CDR1 and CDR2: LNHNV and YYDKDF (reference sequence). CDR3 size: 13 residues. CDR3 protein: CATSRAMNAEAFF. The CDR3 DNA reads as TGTGCCACCAGCAGAGCTATGAACGCTGAAGCTTTCTTT.

The chain couples TRBV6-5 to TRBJ1-1; D gene uncertain. Germline-derived CDR1 and CDR2 are MNHEY and SVGAGI. The CDR3 has 14 residues. V gave up 0 bases and J gave up 6 bases, with 11 bases separating them. The CDR3 protein is CASSYSRGLAEAFF. The CDR3, as DNA: TGTGCCAGCAGTTACTCGAGAGGGTTGGCTGAAGCTTTCTTT.

The sample holds one count of this clone. The genes are TRBV6-6 and TRBJ1-1; tentatively, D is TRBD1 (5 bases). The CDR3 sequence is 14 residues long. Per germline, CDR1 MNHNY and CDR2 SVGAGI (reference sequence). V gave up 8 bases and J gave up 4 bases, with 17 bases separating them. CDR3: CASGAPRDATEAFF. Here the CDR3 DNA reads TGTGCCAGCGGTGCTCCCAGGGATGCCACTGAAGCTTTCTTT.

This chain connects TRBV3-1 (or the pseudogene TRBV3-2) to TRBJ1-6; D possibly corresponds to TRBD1 (5 bases). The CDR3 contains 15 residues. The V and J ends lost 4 bases and 9 bases respectively, with 16 bases between them. CDR1 is LGHDT and CDR2 is YNNKEL in the germline V gene (reference sequence). The CDR3 region is CASSPSRAIGSPLHF. The CDR3 nucleotides are TGTGCCAGCAGCCCCAGCAGGGCAATCGGTTCACCCCTCCACTTT.

The chain has TRBV4-1 and TRBJ1-1; 11 nucleotides match TRBD1. V shed 4 bases and J 10 bases; nucleotides not matched to a gene: 5. This CDR3 has 13 amino acids. Germline-derived CDR1 and CDR2 are MGHRA and YSYEKL. CDR3 in amino acids: CASSRTGGEGAFF. The CDR3 region has the DNA TGCGCCAGCAGCCGGACAGGGGGCGAGGGAGCTTTCTTT.

The chain uses TRBV29-1 and TRBJ1-1; maybe TRBD1 (6 bases). The germline V gene encodes CDR1 SQVTM and CDR2 ANQGSEA. The CDR3 loop spans 13 amino acids. The V gene lost 6 bases and the J gene lost 6 bases, with 17 bases spanning the gap. The CDR3 bases are TGCAGCGTCTTCGTCAGGGGTCGTGCTGAAGCTTTCTTT. It specifies CSVFVRGRAEAFF.

The chain is built from TRBV4-3 and TRBJ1-1; D is undetermined. The germline CDR1 and CDR2 sequences are LGHNA and YSLEER. V shed 1 base and J shed 9 bases, with 21 bases lying between them. The CDR3 consists of 16 residues. The CDR3: CASSQGVANYEFKAFF. Here the CDR3 DNA reads TGCGCCAGCAGCCAAGGGGTAGCCAATTACGAATTCAAAGCTTTCTTT.

The chain joins TRBV3-1 (or the pseudogene TRBV3-2) to TRBJ1-1, with D uncertain. V lost 3 bases and J lost 6, with 5 bases in between. CDR3 size: 11 residues. From germline, CDR1 is LGHDT and CDR2 YNNKEL (reference sequence). CDR3 in DNA: TGTGCCAGCAGCCAGGGCCCTGAAGCTTTCTTT. Its protein is CASSQGPEAFF.

The V call is TRBV19, the J call TRBJ1-2; 11 bases line up with TRBD1. The CDR3 consists of 16 residues. Germline CDR1 reads LNHDA; CDR2 reads SQIVND (reference sequence). Germline trimming cut 0 bases from V and 3 bases from J; bases unmatched to any gene: 3. The CDR3 coding sequence is TGTGCCAGTAGTATAGATCGGACAGGGGGCGACTATGGCTACACCTTC. This sequence encodes CASSIDRTGGDYGYTF.